In its sample, the clone carrying this T cell receptor (beta chain) was seen once. The data are from a study of blood T cell repertoires in COVID-19. Looked up from germline, CDR1 is LNHNV and CDR2 is YYDKDF (reference sequence). Trimming took 9 bases from V and 1 from J; bases not matched to a gene: 2. The CDR3 has 14 residues. Libraries were prepared by immunoSEQ multiplex PCR; TCRdb keeps only in-frame clonotypes and omits some of them. The sample consists of over 110,000 clones, about three quarters of them appearing once. Material for sequencing was peripheral blood. The sequence derives from a man aged 80 or over with acute or convalescent COVID-19. The rearrangement joins TRBV15 to TRBJ2-3; 12 bases align to TRBD2. The CDR3 reads CATRTSGGTDTQYF. CDR3 nucleotides: TGTGCCACGCGGACTAGCGGGGGCACAGATACGCAGTATTTT.